The clone carrying this TCR beta chain was picked up many times. These data originate in a study of T-cell reconstitution after alpha-beta-depleted transplantation in children. Unique molecular identifiers were incorporated into the prepared TCRbeta library. TCRdb fed the PCR reads into MiXCR, producing one record per CDR3 protein. The sample has under 300,000 distinct CDR3 sequences, 11% seen once; the top ten hold 23%. Per the germline V gene, CDR1 is ENHRY and CDR2 is SYGVKD. The CDR3 is 12 residues long. The germline V and J ends were trimmed by 2 bases and 7 bases, with 9 bases remaining between them.

The chain joins TRBV10-3 to TRBJ2-7; D may be TRBD2 (5 bases). The sequences come from peripheral blood, collected 180 days after TCRalphabeta/CD19-depleted stem cell transplant. The source of this sequence is a male patient aged 2-9 years who had a stem cell transplant for chronic granulomatous disease, so the T cells may come from the graft donor. The CDR3 region is CAISEIRGEQYF. The CDR3 DNA reads TGTGCCATCAGTGAGATCAGAGGGGAGCAGTACTTC.